These 2 T cell receptor beta chains came from one sample sequenced in a study of shared clonotypes between healthy human individuals. Naivety among CD8 cells was defined by CD45RO negativity and positive CCR7 selection, thereby excluding terminally differentiated effector memory CD45RA+ cells. TCRdb's copy holds only in-frame clones and misses some; the assay was immunoSEQ multiplex PCR. The profile shows millions of clones, about 94% of them singletons. Specimen: naive CD8+ T cells sorted from blood. These receptors originate from a man between 18 and 35 years old in good health.

The J gene is TRBJ2-3, the V gene TRBV9; 7 bases map to TRBD2. The CDR3 spans 16 residues. In germline, CDR1 is SGDLS, CDR2 YYNGEE. Trimming removed 0 bases from V and 1 base from J; junction bases left unmatched: 5. Here the CDR3 DNA reads TGTGCCAGCAGCGTAGGGGACTACCCTGGCACAGATACGCAGTATTTT. Amino acids: CASSVGDYPGTDTQYF.

V is TRBV11-2 and J is TRBJ2-7; TRBD2 matches at 10 bases. Germline V gives CDR1 SGHAT, CDR2 FQNNGV. The CDR3 sequence is 15 residues long. V trimming: 5 bases; J trimming: 6 bases; junction bases outside the gene matches: 10. The CDR3 loop reads CASSLGGLAGGEQYF. The CDR3 bases are TGTGCCAGCAGCCTCGGCGGCTTAGCGGGGGGCGAGCAGTACTTC.